The next 25 T cell receptor beta chains were all read from a single sample in a study of OX40 agonist ivuxolimab in advanced cancers. Clones were read by immunoSEQ multiplex PCR, and TCRdb kept only the in-frame ones, dropping some. Here the sample spans about 50,000 clones, around 77% being singletons. The starting material was CD4+ or CD8+ T cells sorted from blood, obtained in a trial of the OX40 agonist ivuxolimab. The receptor set was obtained from an adult with an advanced solid tumor such as melanoma, head and neck, liver or kidney cancer.

This clone was counted only a few times. This sequence joins TRBV7-9 and TRBJ1-1; D not certain. V was cut by 1 base and J by 5 bases, with 11 bases left in between. CDR3 size: 14 residues. The germline V gene encodes CDR1 SEHNR and CDR2 FQNEAQ (reference sequence). CDR3 in DNA: TGTGCCAGCAGCTTAGACACCGGGCGTACTGAAGCTTTCTTT. It is translated as CASSLDTGRTEAFF.

The chain couples TRBV6-5 to TRBJ2-2; weak D call: TRBD1 (6 bases). V was cut by 7 bases and J by 6 bases, with 15 bases left in between. CDR1 is MNHEY and CDR2 is SVGAGI in the germline V gene. The CDR3 has 14 amino acids. The CDR3 region has the DNA TGTGCCAGCAATAGTTGGACAGCACCCGGGGAGCTGTTTTTT. Its protein product is CASNSWTAPGELFF.

This clone was seen once. The genes are TRBV6-6 and TRBJ1-4; D perhaps matches TRBD1 (6 bases). Germline CDR1 is MNHNY and CDR2 is SVGAGI (reference sequence). The V gene lost 7 bases and the J gene lost 0 bases, with 12 bases spanning the gap. The length of the CDR3 is 15 residues. The CDR3: CASNRASATNEKLFF. The CDR3 nucleotides are TGTGCCAGCAACAGGGCGTCCGCAACTAATGAAAAACTGTTTTTT.

V and J are TRBV7-3 and TRBJ1-1; D remains unclear. Looked up from germline, CDR1 is SGHTA and CDR2 is FQGTGA. V gave up 5 bases and J gave up 11 bases, with 15 bases separating them. The CDR3 is 12 residues long. This chain's CDR3 is CASSLSGERAFF. The CDR3 DNA sequence: TGTGCCAGCAGCCTAAGCGGGGAGAGGGCTTTCTTT.

This chain links TRBV5-1 with TRBJ2-7; 8 positions agree with TRBD2. Germline values: CDR1 SGHRS, CDR2 YFSETQ. The J segment lost 0 bases and the V segment lost 4 bases, leaving 9 bases of the junction unmatched. The CDR3 has 16 amino acids. CDR3 protein: CASSPGRAAYSYEQYF. The CDR3 coding sequence is TGCGCCAGCAGCCCCGGGAGGGCGGCCTACTCCTACGAGCAGTACTTC.

The chain joins TRBV2 to TRBJ2-7, with a weak D call TRBD2 (6 bases). CDR1 is SNHLY and CDR2 is FYNNEI in the germline V gene. Trimming left V 11 bases short and J 0 bases short, with 20 bases between. The CDR3 covers 15 residues. DNA of the CDR3: TGTGCCTGTGGGGGGTTGCGGTCTTTCTCCTACGAGCAGTACTTC. It yields the protein CACGGLRSFSYEQYF.

In its sample, this clone ranks as medium-sized. The CDR3 region has the DNA TGCGCCAGCAGCATAGAAGGGGGGGCGCGGGAGCAGTACTTC. Its translation is CASSIEGGAREQYF. V usage is TRBV5-1 and J usage is TRBJ2-7, with D maybe TRBD2 (7 bases). Germline CDR1 SGHRS, CDR2 YFSETQ. The V gene lost 4 bases and the J gene lost 7 bases, with 18 bases spanning the gap. The length of the CDR3 is 14 residues. The full variable domain, completed using reference TRBV5-1 and TRBJ2-7, is KAGVTQTPRYLIKTRGQQVTLSCSPISGHRSVSWYQQTPGQGLQFLFEYFSETQRNKGNFPGRFSGRQFSNSRSEMNVSTLELGDSALYLCASSIEGGAREQYFGPGTRLTVT.

In regard to this clone: A read error may account for a junction end that differs from germline. V and J are TRBV7-7 and TRBJ2-5; 9 bases agree with TRBD2. CDR3 size: 17 residues. Looked up from germline, CDR1 is SSHAT and CDR2 is FNYEAQ (reference sequence). The CDR3 is CASSSLPSSGSRETQYF. The CDR3, as DNA: TGTGCTAGCAGCTCGCTCCCGAGTAGCGGGAGTAGAGAGACCCAGTACTTC. The variable domain in full, with the rest retrieved from reference TRBV7-7 and TRBJ2-5, is GAGVSQSPRYKVTKRGQDVTLRCDPISSHATLYWYQQALGQGPEFLTYFNYEAQPDKSGLPSDRFSAERPEGSISTLTIQRTEQRDSAMYRCASSSLPSSGSRETQYFGPGTRLLVL.

V and J are TRBV4-1 and TRBJ2-1, with D perhaps TRBD2 (6 bases). The CDR3 contains 15 residues. Germline CDR1 and CDR2: MGHRA and YSYEKL. The V end lost 3 bases, the J end lost 4 bases, and 13 bases lay between the germline ends. The CDR3 region has the DNA TGCGCCAGCAGCCATGGGAGGACACAGTACAATGAGCAGTTCTTC. Protein sequence: CASSHGRTQYNEQFF.

This chain uses TRBV5-1 with TRBJ2-1; 7 bases map to TRBD2. After removal of 4 bases from V and 6 bases from J, the junction contained 7 bases not matched to a gene. In germline, CDR1 is SGHRS, CDR2 YFSETQ. CDR3 length: 14 amino acids. The DNA for the CDR3 is TGCGCCAGCAGCCCCGGGACTATAGGCAATGAGCAGTTCTTC. It translates to CASSPGTIGNEQFF.

The chain has TRBV28 and TRBJ1-4, with 10 bases identical to TRBD1. The V and J ends lost 8 bases and 5 bases, in that order; junction bases with no gene match: 2. The CDR3 is made up of 13 amino acids. Germline V gene sequence: CDR1 MDHEN, CDR2 SYDVKM. The DNA for the CDR3 is TGTGCCAGCCCGGACAGGGGGAATGAAAAACTGTTTTTT. Translating it yields CASPDRGNEKLFF.

The V gene is TRBV5-4, the J gene TRBJ1-6, with D possibly being TRBD1 (5 bases). The CDR3 runs 16 residues. V lost 0 bases to trimming and J lost 7 bases, with 14 bases between them. Per the germline V gene, CDR1 is SGHNT and CDR2 is YYREEE (reference sequence). The CDR3 sequence is CASSLGTTVRNSPLHF. The CDR3 coding sequence is TGTGCCAGCAGCTTGGGGACGACAGTTCGGAATTCACCCCTCCACTTT.

This chain links TRBV6-1 with TRBJ1-2; 7 nucleotides agree with TRBD1. This CDR3 spans 15 amino acids. Per the germline V gene, CDR1 is MNHNS and CDR2 is SASEGT. J was trimmed by 1 base and V by 0 bases; bases with no gene match: 2. This CDR3 reads CASSEADRRNYGYTF. The CDR3 DNA follows: TGTGCCAGCAGTGAAGCGGACAGGCGTAACTATGGCTACACCTTC.

This clone is classed as medium-sized (0.01 to 0.1%). The chain employs TRBV4-2 and TRBJ2-1, with TRBD2 matching 10 bases. There are 15 residues in the CDR3. J gave up 9 bases and V 4 bases, and 9 bases lay outside the gene matches. Germline CDR1 is LGHNA and CDR2 is YNFKEQ. The CDR3 region is CASSRGLAEAGEQFF. The CDR3 bases are TGTGCCAGCAGCCGTGGACTAGCGGAGGCCGGTGAGCAGTTCTTC.

The table lists this clone with a few counts. The V gene is TRBV11-2, the J gene TRBJ2-7; D may be TRBD2 (6 bases). V lost 6 bases and J lost 5, with 20 bases in between. Per the germline V gene, CDR1 is SGHAT and CDR2 is FQNNGV. The CDR3 has 15 residues. CDR3 region: CASRGSWVWGDEQYF. The CDR3 DNA reads as TGTGCCAGCAGGGGCTCATGGGTTTGGGGGGACGAGCAGTACTTC.

The chain joins TRBV7-6 to TRBJ2-5; TRBD2 matches 7 bases. The CDR3 sequence is 13 residues long. V dropped 5 bases and J dropped 2; count of bases not matched to a gene: 2. Germline loops: CDR1 SGHVS, CDR2 FNYEAQ. The CDR3 sequence is CASSRGRQETQYF. For the CDR3, the DNA is TGTGCCAGCAGCCGCGGGAGACAAGAGACCCAGTACTTC.

The rearrangement links TRBV6-6 to TRBJ2-2, with 8 bases fitting TRBD1. V trimming: 6 bases; J trimming: 6 bases; junction bases outside the gene matches: 9. The CDR3 totals 15 residues. Germline V CDR1 and CDR2: MNHNY, SVGAGI (reference sequence). CDR3 bases: TGTGCCAGCAGGTCAGGGGGCGTCGTTGCCGGGGAGCTGTTTTTT. The encoded protein is CASRSGGVVAGELFF.

The chain carries TRBV4-1 and TRBJ1-4; the D is unclear. Trimming shortened V by 2 bases and J by 8 bases, and 9 bases separated the two germline ends. Germline V CDR1 and CDR2: MGHRA, YSYEKL. The CDR3 is made up of 13 amino acids. The CDR3 here is CASSQPGGEKLFF. In DNA form, the CDR3 reads TGCGCCAGCAGCCAACCGGGCGGGGAAAAACTGTTTTTT.

V gene TRBV9 combines with J gene TRBJ2-5, with 7 bases aligning to TRBD2. The J segment lost 5 bases and the V segment lost 3 bases, leaving 7 bases of the junction unmatched. This CDR3 contains 14 residues. Per germline, CDR1 SGDLS and CDR2 YYNGEE. This CDR3 reads CASSDGGSVETQYF. Written as DNA, the CDR3 is TGTGCCAGCAGCGATGGCGGGAGTGTGGAGACCCAGTACTTC.

V gene TRBV28 combines with J gene TRBJ2-1; TRBD1 might be the D (7 bases). This CDR3 comprises 15 residues. Germline loops: CDR1 MDHEN, CDR2 SYDVKM. Trimming left V 3 bases short and J 6 bases short, with 15 bases between. The CDR3 DNA sequence: TGTGCCAGCAGTTTGGAGGGGGCGGCCCCCAATGAGCAGTTCTTC. Protein sequence: CASSLEGAAPNEQFF. The complete variable domain, with remaining parts taken from reference TRBV28 and TRBJ2-1, reads DVKVTQSSRYLVKRTGEKVFLECVQDMDHENMFWYRQDPGLGLRLIYFSYDVKMKEKGDIPEGYSVSREKKERFSLILESASTNQTSMYLCASSLEGAAPNEQFFGPGTRLTVL.

This chain's CDR3 is CASSESGSTDTQYF. The CDR3 bases are TGCGCCAGCAGTGAGTCGGGCAGCACAGATACGCAGTATTTT. The chain joins TRBV10-1 to TRBJ2-3, with D hard to call. Germline V CDR1 and CDR2: WNHNN, SYGVQD (reference sequence). The CDR3 totals 14 residues. The ends were cut back, 0 bases at V and 0 bases at J, with 4 bases in the middle.

The chain combines TRBV18 with TRBJ2-7; 8 bases agree with TRBD2. In germline, CDR1 is KGHSH, CDR2 LQKENI. V trimming: 8 bases; J trimming: 6 bases; junction bases outside the gene matches: 9. The CDR3 extends over 13 amino acids. The chain's CDR3 is CASGAGDGFEQYF. In DNA form, the CDR3 reads TGTGCCAGCGGAGCGGGAGATGGGTTCGAGCAGTACTTC.

The chain employs TRBV5-8 and TRBJ1-5; no reliable D call. Germline V gene sequence: CDR1 SGHTS, CDR2 YDEGEE. V lost 4 bases and J 11 bases, leaving 10 bases between the germline ends. The CDR3 spans 11 residues. The CDR3 region is CASSIDRAQHF. DNA of the CDR3: TGTGCCAGCAGCATAGATCGGGCCCAGCATTTT.

This clone was seen a handful of times. The chain recombines TRBV19 with TRBJ2-2, with 9 bases lining up with TRBD1. Trimming at V came to 6 bases and at J to 3 bases, leaving 5 bases not matched to a gene. This CDR3 is built from 15 residues. CDR1 LNHDA and CDR2 SQIVND come from the germline V gene (reference sequence). As DNA, the CDR3 is TGTGCCAGTAGGCTCACAGGGGGCTACACCGGGGAGCTGTTTTTT. Its translation is CASRLTGGYTGELFF.

This clone was observed a single time. V usage is TRBV9 and J usage is TRBJ2-1; 10 nucleotides agree with TRBD2. Germline V gene sequence: CDR1 SGDLS, CDR2 YYNGEE. Germline trimming cut 0 bases from V and 1 base from J; bases unmatched to any gene: 10. The CDR3 is 19 amino acids. This CDR3 reads CASSVALAGADGSYNEQFF. The CDR3 nucleotides are TGTGCCAGCAGCGTAGCCCTAGCGGGAGCCGATGGGTCCTACAATGAGCAGTTCTTC.